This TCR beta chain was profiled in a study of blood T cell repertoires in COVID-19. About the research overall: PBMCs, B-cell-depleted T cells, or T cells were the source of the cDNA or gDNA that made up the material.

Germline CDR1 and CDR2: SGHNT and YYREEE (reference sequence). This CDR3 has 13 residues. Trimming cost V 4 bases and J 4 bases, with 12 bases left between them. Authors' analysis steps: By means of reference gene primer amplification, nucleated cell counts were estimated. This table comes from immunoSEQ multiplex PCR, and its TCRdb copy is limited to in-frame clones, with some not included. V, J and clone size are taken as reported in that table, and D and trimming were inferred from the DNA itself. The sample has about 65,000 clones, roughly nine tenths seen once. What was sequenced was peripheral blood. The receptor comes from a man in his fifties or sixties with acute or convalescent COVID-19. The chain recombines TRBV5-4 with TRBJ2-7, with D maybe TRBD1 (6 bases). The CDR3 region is CASSDGTSYEQYF. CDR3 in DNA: TGTGCCAGCAGCGATGGGACATCGTACGAGCAGTACTTC.